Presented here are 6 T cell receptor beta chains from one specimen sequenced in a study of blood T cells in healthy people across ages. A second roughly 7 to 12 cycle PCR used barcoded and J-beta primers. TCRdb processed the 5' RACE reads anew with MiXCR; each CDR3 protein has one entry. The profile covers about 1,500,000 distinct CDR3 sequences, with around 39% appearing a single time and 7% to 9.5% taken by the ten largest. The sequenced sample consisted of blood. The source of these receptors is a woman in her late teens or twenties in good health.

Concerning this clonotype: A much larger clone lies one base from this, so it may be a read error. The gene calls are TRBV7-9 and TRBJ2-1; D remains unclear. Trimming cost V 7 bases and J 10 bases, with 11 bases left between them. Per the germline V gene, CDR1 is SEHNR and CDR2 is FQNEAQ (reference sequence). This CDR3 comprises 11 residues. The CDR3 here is CASTPGKEQFF. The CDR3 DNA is TGTGCCAGCACCCCTGGCAAGGAGCAGTTCTTC.

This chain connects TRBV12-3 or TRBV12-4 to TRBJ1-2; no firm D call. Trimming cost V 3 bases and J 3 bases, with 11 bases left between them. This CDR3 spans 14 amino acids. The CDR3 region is CASSFVEAYYGYTF. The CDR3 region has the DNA TGTGCCAGCAGTTTTGTAGAGGCCTACTATGGCTACACCTTC.

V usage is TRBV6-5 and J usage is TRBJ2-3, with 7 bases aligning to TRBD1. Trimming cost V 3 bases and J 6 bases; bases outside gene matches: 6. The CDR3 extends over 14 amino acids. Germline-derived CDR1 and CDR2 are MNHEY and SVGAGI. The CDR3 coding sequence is TGTGCCAGCAGTTATTACAGGGGTGCTGATACGCAGTATTTT. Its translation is CASSYYRGADTQYF.

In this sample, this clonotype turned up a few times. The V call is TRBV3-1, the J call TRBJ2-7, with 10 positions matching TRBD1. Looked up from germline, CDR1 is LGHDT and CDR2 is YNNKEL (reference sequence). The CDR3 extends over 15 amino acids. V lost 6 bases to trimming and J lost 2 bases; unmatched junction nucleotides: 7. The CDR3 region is CASREGQGITYEQYF. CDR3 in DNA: TGTGCCAGCAGAGAGGGACAGGGGATTACCTACGAGCAGTACTTC.

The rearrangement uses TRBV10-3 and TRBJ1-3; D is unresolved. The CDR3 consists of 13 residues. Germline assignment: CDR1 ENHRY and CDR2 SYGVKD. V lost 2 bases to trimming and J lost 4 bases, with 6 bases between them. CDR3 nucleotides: TGTGCCATCAGTGAGGGAGGCGGAAACACCATATATTTT. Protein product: CAISEGGGNTIYF.

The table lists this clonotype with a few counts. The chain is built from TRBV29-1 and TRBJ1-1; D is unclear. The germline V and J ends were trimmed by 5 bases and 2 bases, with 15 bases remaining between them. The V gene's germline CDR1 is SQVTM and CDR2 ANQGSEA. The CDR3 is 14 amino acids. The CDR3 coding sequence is TGCAGCGTTACCCAACCTGACGGAAACACTGAAGCTTTCTTT. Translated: CSVTQPDGNTEAFF.